The rows below give T cell receptor beta chains drawn from one sample of a study of T cell changes during pregnancy in multiple sclerosis. TCRdb's table, derived via immunoSEQ multiplex PCR, lists solely in-frame clones and lacks some. The sample shows about 100,000 clones, 93% of them seen only once. The source was peripheral blood, collected after pregnancy. The receptors here all came from a female donor with multiple sclerosis, enrolled in a pregnancy study. Both conserved end residues are part of each CDR3. The order of the fields is D gene, J gene, V gene, CDR3 protein, CDR3 DNA. A D gene is named only where the DNA matches it firmly.

D gene: TRBD1; J gene: TRBJ1-2; V gene: TRBV5-4; CDR3 protein: CASSWTGDDGYTF; CDR3 DNA: TGTGCCAGCAGCTGGACAGGGGATGATGGCTACACCTTC
D gene: -; J gene: TRBJ1-1; V gene: TRBV29-1; CDR3 protein: CSVPGHTTFF; CDR3 DNA: TGCAGCGTTCCGGGACATACGACTTTCTTT
D gene: TRBD1; J gene: TRBJ2-5; V gene: TRBV4-3; CDR3 protein: CASSSDYRGWETQYF; CDR3 DNA: TGCGCCAGCAGTTCTGACTACAGGGGCTGGGAGACCCAGTACTTC
D gene: -; J gene: TRBJ2-2; V gene: TRBV9; CDR3 protein: CASSEPLQGTSGGELFF; CDR3 DNA: TGTGCCAGCAGCGAACCCCTCCAGGGAACTTCGGGCGGGGAGCTGTTTTTT
D gene: -; J gene: TRBJ1-1; V gene: TRBV5-5; CDR3 protein: CASSLAGRSEAFF; CDR3 DNA: TGTGCCAGCAGCTTGGCAGGGAGGTCTGAAGCTTTCTTT
D gene: -; J gene: TRBJ1-2; V gene: TRBV19; CDR3 protein: CASSIWSDSHYGYTF; CDR3 DNA: TGTGCCAGTAGTATTTGGTCGGACAGTCACTATGGCTACACCTTC
D gene: TRBD2; J gene: TRBJ2-7; V gene: TRBV4-2; CDR3 protein: CASSHPLAGGPQEQYF; CDR3 DNA: TGTGCCAGCAGCCACCCACTAGCGGGAGGGCCACAAGAGCAGTACTTC
D gene: -; J gene: TRBJ2-7; V gene: TRBV5-1; CDR3 protein: CASSYGGSYEQYF; CDR3 DNA: TGCGCCAGCAGCTACGGGGGATCCTACGAGCAGTACTTC
D gene: TRBD1; J gene: TRBJ1-1; V gene: TRBV6-5; CDR3 protein: CASSVTGERAEAFF; CDR3 DNA: TGTGCCAGCAGTGTAACAGGGGAAAGGGCTGAAGCTTTCTTT
D gene: -; J gene: TRBJ1-1; V gene: TRBV27; CDR3 protein: CASRGRRANTEAFF; CDR3 DNA: TGTGCCAGCAGGGGCCGCAGGGCGAACACTGAAGCTTTCTTT
D gene: TRBD1; J gene: TRBJ1-4; V gene: TRBV27; CDR3 protein: CASSLYTGGNEKLFF; CDR3 DNA: TGTGCCAGCAGTTTATATACAGGGGGTAATGAAAAACTGTTTTTT
D gene: -; J gene: TRBJ1-1; V gene: TRBV5-5; CDR3 protein: CASSLPWGVGTEAFF; CDR3 DNA: TGTGCCAGCAGCCTACCATGGGGGGTAGGCACTGAAGCTTTCTTT
D gene: TRBD1; J gene: TRBJ2-4; V gene: TRBV19; CDR3 protein: CASTPDRGRLKNIQYF; CDR3 DNA: TGTGCCAGTACCCCGGACAGGGGGCGGCTTAAAAACATTCAGTACTTC
D gene: TRBD2; J gene: TRBJ2-1; V gene: TRBV23-1; CDR3 protein: CASSHQRDYPYNNEQFF; CDR3 DNA: TGCGCCAGCAGTCACCAGCGGGACTACCCTTATAACAATGAGCAGTTCTTC
D gene: -; J gene: TRBJ2-2; V gene: TRBV7-2; CDR3 protein: CASSSRGRVPFSNTGELFF; CDR3 DNA: TGTGCCAGCAGCTCAAGGGGTAGAGTGCCGTTCTCGAACACCGGGGAGCTGTTTTTT
D gene: TRBD1; J gene: TRBJ2-7; V gene: TRBV27; CDR3 protein: CASSIGTGGFREQYF; CDR3 DNA: TGTGCCAGCAGTATTGGGACAGGGGGATTCCGCGAGCAGTACTTC
D gene: -; J gene: TRBJ2-1; V gene: TRBV29-1; CDR3 protein: CSVGSFEQFF; CDR3 DNA: TGCAGCGTTGGGAGCTTTGAGCAGTTCTTC
D gene: -; J gene: TRBJ2-1; V gene: TRBV19; CDR3 protein: CASTRTTDTNEQFF; CDR3 DNA: TGTGCCAGTACCAGGACTACAGACACTAATGAGCAGTTCTTC
D gene: -; J gene: TRBJ1-3; V gene: TRBV5-5; CDR3 protein: CASSLLQGNTIYF; CDR3 DNA: TGTGCCAGCAGCTTGTTGCAGGGAAACACCATATATTTT
D gene: -; J gene: TRBJ1-1; V gene: TRBV18; CDR3 protein: CASSGDRGGTEAFF; CDR3 DNA: TGTGCCAGCTCAGGGGACCGCGGGGGTACTGAAGCTTTCTTT
D gene: -; J gene: TRBJ2-7; V gene: TRBV9; CDR3 protein: CASSVGSGLPSYEQYF; CDR3 DNA: TGTGCCAGCAGCGTAGGGTCGGGACTGCCCTCCTACGAGCAGTACTTC
D gene: TRBD1; J gene: TRBJ2-7; V gene: TRBV20-1; CDR3 protein: CSASRGYEQYF; CDR3 DNA: TGCAGTGCTAGCAGGGGGTACGAGCAGTACTTC
D gene: TRBD2; J gene: TRBJ2-1; V gene: TRBV28; CDR3 protein: CASQSGRGGIAGGSYNEQFF; CDR3 DNA: TGTGCCAGTCAATCTGGTAGGGGGGGAATAGCGGGAGGTTCCTACAATGAGCAGTTCTTC
D gene: TRBD1; J gene: TRBJ1-3; V gene: TRBV4-2; CDR3 protein: CASSQAQGAGGRNTIYF; CDR3 DNA: TGTGCCAGCAGCCAAGCGCAGGGGGCAGGTGGGCGAAACACCATATATTTT
D gene: TRBD2; J gene: TRBJ2-1; V gene: TRBV27; CDR3 protein: CASSPSGLPNEQFF; CDR3 DNA: TGTGCCAGCAGTCCATCGGGACTACCGAATGAGCAGTTCTTC
D gene: -; J gene: TRBJ2-7; V gene: TRBV5-4; CDR3 protein: CASSQGQLEQYF; CDR3 DNA: TGTGCCAGCAGCCAAGGACAGCTCGAGCAGTACTTC